This T cell receptor (beta chain) was obtained from a study of shared clonotypes between healthy human individuals. Study in general: Donor composition was a couple of women and a few men, aged 18 to 49.

Findings and limits, study-wide: Among donors, the sharing of clonotypes was expected to be influenced by sequencing depth. Richness estimates generally favored naive over memory subsets. Among several donors, approximately 5% of naive CD4 clonotypes were found in common.

V was cut by 5 bases and J by 11 bases, with 15 bases left in between. The germline CDR1 and CDR2 sequences are GTSNPN and SVGIG (reference sequence). CDR3 size: 11 residues. The protocol was immunoSEQ multiplex PCR, while the TCRdb copy is restricted to in-frame clones and leaves out a portion. Here the sample spans about 1.1 million clones, about 72% being singletons. Note on this clone: Its specificity is unknown.

The sample taken for sequencing was memory CD4+ T cells from PBMCs. Stated subset: CD45RA-negative fraction. The clonotype comes from a man aged 18 to 29 in good health. Some clones in this sample may be carry-over from other donors' samples. The genes are TRBV30 and TRBJ2-5; a weak D match, TRBD1 (6 bases). The CDR3 coding sequence is TGTGCCTGGGGACAGAATCTTGAGCAGTACTTC. Residues: CAWGQNLEQYF.